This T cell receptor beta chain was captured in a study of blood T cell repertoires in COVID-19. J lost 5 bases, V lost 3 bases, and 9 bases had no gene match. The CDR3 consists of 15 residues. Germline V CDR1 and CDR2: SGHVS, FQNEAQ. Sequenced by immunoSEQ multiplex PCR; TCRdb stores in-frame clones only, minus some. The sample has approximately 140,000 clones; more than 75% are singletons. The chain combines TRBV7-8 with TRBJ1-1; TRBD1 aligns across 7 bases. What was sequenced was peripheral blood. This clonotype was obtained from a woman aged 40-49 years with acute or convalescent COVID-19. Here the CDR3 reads CASSFETGIGTEAFF. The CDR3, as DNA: TGTGCCAGCAGCTTCGAGACAGGGATCGGGACTGAAGCTTTCTTT.